This T cell receptor beta chain was observed in a study of graft-versus-host responses after intestinal transplantation. This CDR3 has 14 amino acids. Germline V CDR1 and CDR2: LNHNV, YYDKDF (reference sequence). Unmatched junction bases numbered 8, after V lost 6 bases and J lost 6 bases. Data came from immunoSEQ multiplex PCR; TCRdb stores just in-frame clones and leaves some out. Of 65,000 to 85,000 clones listed, approximately 92% are singletons. This clone was found a few times. The sample in question was bone marrow, obtained approximately 700 days after intestinal transplantation. This TCR was sampled from a human patient who received an intestinal transplant, so some T cells may come from the graft donor. The V gene is TRBV15, the J gene TRBJ2-1, with TRBD1 matching over 7 bases. CDR3 in amino acids: CATRHRDRVNEQFF. The CDR3 bases are TGTGCCACCAGACATCGAGACAGGGTCAATGAGCAGTTCTTC. The full variable domain, with the rest looked up from reference TRBV15 and TRBJ2-1, is DAMVIQNPRYQVTQFGKPVTLSCSQTLNHNVMYWYQQKSSQAPKLLFHYYDKDFNNEADTPDNFQSRRPNTSFCFLDIRSPGLGDTAMYLCATRHRDRVNEQFFGPGTRLTVL.